The 19 T cell receptor beta chains below all came from one sample that was sequenced in a study of preoperative IRX-2 immunotherapy in early breast cancer. TCRdb keeps only in-frame clones here, not all; method: immunoSEQ multiplex PCR. The profile covers 40,000 to 50,000 clones, with around 77% appearing a single time and about 1.2% taken by the ten largest. As for treatment: preoperative locoregional IRX-2 cytokine immunotherapy. Material: tumor tissue, obtained after IRX-2 immunotherapy. Receptors were obtained from a human donor with breast cancer.

CDR3 sequence reads: CASSQGPGNTIYF. The CDR3 DNA reads as TGTGCCAGCAGCCAAGGGCCTGGAAACACCATATATTTT. V usage is TRBV14 and J usage is TRBJ1-3; no clear D gene. Germline V gives CDR1 SGHDN, CDR2 FVKESK. This CDR3 has 13 residues. V shed 1 base and J shed 2 bases, with 3 bases lying between them.

The V call is TRBV5-1, the J call TRBJ2-7; D is possibly TRBD1 (6 bases). The CDR3 is made up of 14 amino acids. V lost 3 bases and J lost 6, with 16 bases in between. CDR1 and CDR2 (germline): SGHRS, YFSETQ. The CDR3 region is CASSSQDFRGEQYF. In DNA, the CDR3 is TGCGCCAGCAGCTCACAGGATTTCAGGGGCGAGCAGTACTTC.

V gene TRBV18 combines with J gene TRBJ2-7; D possibly uses TRBD1 or TRBD2 (5 bases each). V was cut by 4 bases and J by 4 bases, with 17 bases left in between. The V gene's germline CDR1 is KGHSH and CDR2 LQKENI. This CDR3 contains 15 residues. The CDR3 reads CASSREGTGSYEQYF. CDR3 nucleotide sequence: TGTGCCAGCTCACGGGAAGGGACGGGGTCTTACGAGCAGTACTTC.

The chain carries TRBV18 and TRBJ1-6; perhaps TRBD1 as D (6 bases). Deletions cut 2 bases from V and 9 bases from J, with 11 bases between. Germline V CDR1 and CDR2: KGHSH, LQKENI. The CDR3 length is 14 residues. The CDR3 reads CASSPKGGGSPLHF. The CDR3 coding sequence is TGTGCCAGCTCACCAAAAGGGGGTGGTTCACCCCTCCACTTT.

This rearrangement joins TRBV18 to TRBJ1-2; D is ambiguous. Germline lookup yields CDR1 KGHSH and CDR2 LQKENI. V lost 6 bases and J lost 4, with 12 bases in between. The CDR3 has 13 residues. This chain's CDR3 is CASSGEPSYGYTF. In nucleotides, the CDR3 is TGTGCCAGCTCTGGGGAACCGAGCTATGGCTACACCTTC.

This sequence joins TRBV6-8 and TRBJ1-1, with TRBD1 matching over 11 bases. V trimming: 7 bases; J trimming: 0 bases; junction bases outside the gene matches: 1. CDR3 length equals 14 residues. Germline loops: CDR1 MNHGY, CDR2 SAAAGT. The CDR3 protein is CASKGQGVNTEAFF. In DNA, the CDR3 is TGTGCCAGCAAGGGACAGGGGGTGAACACTGAAGCTTTCTTT.

The chain combines TRBV19 with TRBJ1-3, with 7 bases matching TRBD1. The CDR3 length is 17 residues. Germline V gene lookup returns CDR1 LNHDA and CDR2 SQIVND (reference sequence). J gave up 0 bases and V 9 bases, and 14 bases lay outside the gene matches. This CDR3 reads CASKIRQGLSSGNTIYF. DNA of the CDR3: TGTGCCAGCAAGATTCGACAGGGCCTATCCTCTGGAAACACCATATATTTT.

The chain uses TRBV6-8 and TRBJ1-6; a weak D match, TRBD1 (6 bases). CDR3 size: 13 residues. With 9 bases removed from V and 5 bases from J, the gap between germline ends came to 11 bases. Germline CDR1 reads MNHGY; CDR2 reads SAAAGT. As DNA, the CDR3 is TGTGCCAGTCGGGACACTAATAATTCACCCCTCCACTTT. Protein: CASRDTNNSPLHF.

The rearrangement links TRBV29-1 to TRBJ1-2; D may be TRBD1 (5 bases). The V end lost 1 base, the J end lost 4 bases, and 13 bases lay between the germline ends. Germline values: CDR1 SQVTM, CDR2 ANQGSEA. This CDR3 has 14 amino acids. The CDR3 region is CSVEVEAGIYGYTF. In DNA, the CDR3 is TGCAGCGTTGAAGTAGAGGCAGGGATCTATGGCTACACCTTC.

The V and J genes are TRBV11-3 and TRBJ2-2, with D tentatively TRBD1 or TRBD2 (5 bases each). Germline V gene sequence: CDR1 SGHNT, CDR2 YENEEA. The CDR3 is made up of 14 amino acids. The V end was cut by 5 bases, the J end by 5 bases, with 12 bases between. CDR3 DNA: TGTGCCAGCAGCGTAGGTTGGGGGACCGGGGAGCTGTTTTTT. Protein: CASSVGWGTGELFF.

J is TRBJ1-2 and V is TRBV5-1; 10 bases map to TRBD1. V gave up 7 bases and J gave up 3 bases; unmatched junction bases: 6. The CDR3 has 14 amino acids. Germline assignment: CDR1 SGHRS and CDR2 YFSETQ. CDR3 in DNA: TGCGCCAGCCGACAGGGGGCGTTGGACTATGGCTACACCTTC. This codes for CASRQGALDYGYTF.

The V call is TRBV12-5, the J call TRBJ2-1; possible D gene TRBD1, 6 bases. CDR1 LGHNT and CDR2 FRNRAP come from the germline V gene. The CDR3 is 14 residues long. Trimming left V 2 bases short and J 9 bases short, with 14 bases between. CDR3 sequence: CASGLSPGQSEQFF. The CDR3, as DNA: TGTGCTAGTGGTTTGTCTCCAGGACAGTCTGAGCAGTTCTTC.

This clone was picked up a small number of times. The chain has TRBV6-8 and TRBJ2-3; D remains unclear. The CDR3 consists of 16 residues. Germline V CDR1 and CDR2: MNHGY, SAAAGT. Between the trimmed V and J ends, which lost 0 bases and 4 bases, there was a span of 14 bases. The CDR3 bases are TGTGCCAGCAGTTACTCGAGGACCTGGGCGGCAGATACGCAGTATTTT. This translates into CASSYSRTWAADTQYF.

This clone was found once. Its ends do not fully match the called genes, so a read error is possible. The V and J genes are TRBV18 and TRBJ1-6; a possible D gene is TRBD1 (6 bases). CDR1 and CDR2 from the germline V gene are KGHSH and LQKENI. The CDR3 is 13 amino acids. For the CDR3, the DNA is TGTGCCAGCTCACCGGACAGAAATTCACCCCTTCACTTT. Encoded protein: CASSPDRNSPLHF.

The chain uses TRBV29-1 and TRBJ2-1, with 9 positions matching TRBD2. The V segment lost 6 bases and the J segment 7 bases; nucleotides outside the gene matches: 13. This CDR3 comprises 15 residues. From germline, CDR1 is SQVTM and CDR2 ANQGSEA. The CDR3 nucleotides read TGCAGCGTGACTTCGCGGGAGGGCCCATGGAATGAGCAGTTCTTC. Its translation is CSVTSREGPWNEQFF.

The CDR3 loop reads CASSELASITDTQYF. In DNA form, the CDR3 reads TGCGCCAGCAGTGAGCTGGCTAGTATCACAGATACGCAGTATTTT. The J gene is TRBJ2-3, the V gene TRBV10-1; no clear D gene. CDR3 length equals 15 residues. V was cut by 2 bases and J by 2 bases, with 11 bases left in between. In germline, CDR1 is WNHNN, CDR2 SYGVQD (reference sequence).

In this sample, this clone turned up a few times. The chain links TRBV28 to TRBJ1-1; 7 bases map to TRBD1. The ends lost 2 bases at V and 1 base at J; junction bases unmatched: 4. Germline loops: CDR1 MDHEN, CDR2 SYDVKM. There are 15 residues in the CDR3. CDR3 region: CASSLPGTANTEAFF. DNA for the CDR3: TGTGCCAGCAGTTTACCCGGGACAGCGAACACTGAAGCTTTCTTT.

This chain uses TRBV6-8 with TRBJ1-4, with D possibly TRBD1 on 6 matching bases. Trimming removed 8 bases from V and 7 bases from J, with 14 bases in between. CDR3 length equals 13 residues. Germline V gene sequence: CDR1 MNHGY, CDR2 SAAAGT. CDR3 nucleotide sequence: TGTGCCAGCCGGGGACATTCGAGTGAAAAACTGTTTTTT. Its protein product is CASRGHSSEKLFF.

This clone occurred a few times. The CDR3 is CASRADGNYGYTF. In DNA form, the CDR3 reads TGTGCCAGCAGGGCAGACGGCAACTATGGCTACACCTTC. The V and J genes are TRBV6-8 and TRBJ1-2; D call uncertain. The CDR3 is 13 residues long. Between the trimmed V and J ends, which lost 6 bases and 2 bases, there was a span of 10 bases. Germline V lookup: CDR1 MNHGY, CDR2 SAAAGT.